This is a list of T cell receptor beta chains from one sample in a study of Graves' ophthalmopathy and Graves' hyperthyroidism. TCRdb passed the multiplex PCR reads through MiXCR, listing each CDR3 protein once. The data show hundreds of thousands of distinct CDR3 sequences, with under 50% seen just once and 3% to 4% held by the top ten. The sequenced sample was peripheral blood. These receptors were obtained from an adult man with Graves' ophthalmopathy. CDR3s include the opening cysteine and the closing phenylalanine or tryptophan. A D gene is named only where the DNA matches it firmly. Only some rows state a clone size, as once, few, many or a class for expanded clones.

TRBV12-3/TRBV12-4	TRBJ2-2	-	TRBD1	16	CASSLSRQGPTGELFF	TGTGCCAGCAGTTTATCGAGACAGGGGCCCACCGGGGAGCTGTTTTTT
TRBV5-4	TRBJ1-6	-	TRBD1	15	CASSQNRGHNSPLHF	TGTGCCAGCAGCCAAAACAGGGGGCATAATTCACCCCTCCACTTT
TRBV29-1	TRBJ1-3	many	-	15	CSVEGPPGPGNTIYF	TGCAGCGTTGAAGGGCCCCCCGGGCCTGGAAACACCATATATTTT
TRBV29-1	TRBJ1-1	-	TRBD1	14	CSVGRDRLETEAFF	TGCAGCGTTGGACGGGACAGGCTTGAAACTGAAGCTTTCTTT
TRBV25-1	TRBJ2-2	few	-	17	CASSYSPPPANTGELFF	TGTGCCAGCAGTTACTCTCCTCCTCCGGCGAACACCGGGGAGCTGTTTTTT
TRBV7-3	TRBJ2-6	-	-	18	CASSLSAGNRPGADVLTF	TGTGCCAGCAGCTTATCTGCCGGGAACAGACCTGGGGCCGACGTCCTGACTTTC
TRBV9	TRBJ2-7	-	TRBD2	16	CASSPSGLAGEYEQYF	TGTGCCAGCAGCCCCTCAGGACTAGCGGGAGAATACGAGCAGTACTTC
TRBV25-1	TRBJ2-2	many	TRBD1	18	CASSPSRDRGRGSWELFF	TGTGCCAGCAGTCCGTCCCGGGACAGGGGGCGCGGGTCCTGGGAGCTGTTTTTT
TRBV15	TRBJ1-3	many	-	15	CATSRDRFSGNTIYF	TGTGCCACCAGCAGAGATCGGTTCTCTGGAAACACCATATATTTT
TRBV7-9	TRBJ2-2	once	TRBD2	19	CASLPFSPGREGPTGELFF	TGTGCCAGCCTCCCCTTCTCCCCCGGGCGGGAGGGCCCGACCGGGGAGCTGTTTTTT
TRBV19	TRBJ1-3	many	-	15	CASSIDTNSGNTIYF	TGTGCCAGTAGTATCGACACCAACTCTGGAAACACCATATATTTT
TRBV2	TRBJ1-5	-	-	9	CASTRPRHF	TGTGCCAGCACCAGACCCCGGCATTTT
TRBV5-4	TRBJ2-7	many	TRBD1	13	CASSLLGTGTLDF	TGTGCCAGCAGTCTTCTCGGGACAGGGACGTTGGACTTC
TRBV3-1	TRBJ1-1	few	TRBD1	15	CASSLEGQMETEAFF	TGTGCCAGCAGCCTAGAGGGACAGATGGAGACTGAAGCTTTCTTT